The source of this T cell receptor (beta chain) is a study of cytomegalovirus exposure and HLA in healthy donors. Study observations and caveats: Most TCR beta V segments were productive about 87% or about 30% of the time in an earlier analysis.

Worth noting for this clone: Its antigen is unknown.

Primers: 60 Vbeta forward and 13 Jbeta reverse. This table comes from immunoSEQ multiplex PCR, and its TCRdb copy is limited to in-frame clones, with some not included. The sample shows about 120,000 clones, over 60% of them seen only once. CDR3 length: 14 amino acids. Trimming removed 2 bases from V and 5 bases from J; junction bases left unmatched: 4. Per the germline V gene, CDR1 is SGHDT and CDR2 is YYEEEE. The sequence was collected from a man aged 40-55 years in good health and CMV-seropositive. The sequencing input was PBMCs. The chain couples TRBV5-6 to TRBJ2-5, with 9 bases lining up with TRBD2. The chain's CDR3 is CASSFPSGAETQYF. CDR3 nucleotides: TGTGCCAGCAGCTTCCCTAGCGGGGCGGAGACCCAGTACTTC.